Each of the 6 T cell receptor beta chains below was sequenced from the same sample in a study of blood T cells in healthy people across ages. Primed by a sample-barcoded 5' primer and a J-beta primer mix, a second PCR proceeded for 7 to 11 cycles. TCRdb redid the calling of the 5' RACE reads with MiXCR, one entry per CDR3 protein. Of 780,000 or so distinct CDR3 sequences detected, around 50% appear once; the ten largest clones hold 20% to 30%. The sequenced material came from blood. The receptors shown here come from a man aged 40-55 years in good health.

This clonotype was detected only a few times. V gene TRBV29-1 combines with J gene TRBJ2-2; a possible D gene is TRBD1 (6 bases). The CDR3 is 16 residues long. With 4 bases removed from V and 0 bases from J, the gap between germline ends came to 15 bases. CDR1 and CDR2 from the germline V gene are SQVTM and ANQGSEA. Here the CDR3 reads CSVAPDRIANTGELFF. Here the CDR3 DNA reads TGCAGCGTTGCCCCCGACAGGATAGCGAACACCGGGGAGCTGTTTTTT.

The gene calls are TRBV20-1 and TRBJ1-2, with 9 bases fitting TRBD1. Germline-derived CDR1 and CDR2 are DFQATT and SNEGSKA (reference sequence). The V and J ends lost 6 bases and 5 bases, in that order; junction bases with no gene match: 13. The CDR3 consists of 15 residues. The CDR3 DNA sequence: TGCAGTGCCCAGGTCCGGACAGGGGATTGGTATGGCTACACCTTC. It is translated as CSAQVRTGDWYGYTF.

The chain recombines TRBV12-5 with TRBJ1-4; 7 nucleotides align to TRBD1. The CDR3 contains 15 residues. Trimming took 0 bases from V and 6 from J; bases not matched to a gene: 4. Germline V gene lookup returns CDR1 LGHNT and CDR2 FRNRAP. The CDR3 here is CASGLVRQGYEKLFF. In nucleotides, the CDR3 is TGTGCTAGTGGTTTGGTACGACAGGGTTATGAAAAACTGTTTTTT.

This chain connects TRBV6-2 or TRBV6-3 to TRBJ1-1, with unresolved D. The V end was cut by 7 bases, the J end by 5 bases, with 8 bases between. Per the germline V gene, CDR1 is MNHEY and CDR2 is SVGEGT. This CDR3 comprises 11 residues. The CDR3 DNA follows: TGTGCCAGCAACCAAGGGACTGAAGCTTTCTTT. Its protein is CASNQGTEAFF.

The J gene is TRBJ2-5, the V gene TRBV6-5, with 10 nucleotides matching TRBD2. This CDR3 comprises 15 residues. V was pared by 5 bases and J by 3 bases, with 6 bases of the junction left unmatched. Germline assignment: CDR1 MNHEY and CDR2 SVGAGI. For the CDR3, the DNA is TGTGCCAGCAGTCTCCCGGGACTAGCGAAAGAGACCCAGTACTTC. This gives the protein CASSLPGLAKETQYF.

This clonotype has a single count. The rearrangement links TRBV28 to TRBJ2-4; D is undetermined. The end of the DNA aligns better with TRBJ2-7, so the J call may be wrong. CDR1 MDHEN and CDR2 SYDVKM come from the germline V gene. This CDR3 spans 15 amino acids. The CDR3 spells CASSFSGTRMYEQYF. The CDR3 coding sequence is TGTGCCAGCAGTTTCTCCGGAACCCGGATGTACGAGCAGTACTTC.